Sequencing of this TCR beta chain was carried out in a study of early T cells in non-severe SARS-CoV-2 infection. For the study at large: The authors sequenced bulk RNA from unsorted whole blood, leaving chains unpaired. Points from the study as a whole: In VDJdb matching, anti-spike CD8 responses were favored while private and CD4 specificities went missing.

Each cDNA molecule carried a unique molecular identifier. TCRdb re-called the 5' RACE reads with MiXCR, one entry per CDR3 protein. The sample contains over 55,000 distinct CDR3 sequences, roughly an eighth of which appear only once. There are 13 residues in the CDR3. Germline lookup yields CDR1 SQVTM and CDR2 ANQGSEA. Trimming pared 1 base from V and 8 bases from J, leaving 11 bases between. As regards this clonotype: The antigen is undetermined.

The receptor comes from an adult who was a healthcare worker with PCR-confirmed SARS-CoV-2 infection or an uninfected control (not recorded which). The gene calls are TRBV29-1 and TRBJ1-4; D is undetermined. Material: whole blood. Here the CDR3 DNA reads TGCAGCGTTGAAGGACCCGCAAGCGAAAAACTGTTTTTT. It is translated as CSVEGPASEKLFF.